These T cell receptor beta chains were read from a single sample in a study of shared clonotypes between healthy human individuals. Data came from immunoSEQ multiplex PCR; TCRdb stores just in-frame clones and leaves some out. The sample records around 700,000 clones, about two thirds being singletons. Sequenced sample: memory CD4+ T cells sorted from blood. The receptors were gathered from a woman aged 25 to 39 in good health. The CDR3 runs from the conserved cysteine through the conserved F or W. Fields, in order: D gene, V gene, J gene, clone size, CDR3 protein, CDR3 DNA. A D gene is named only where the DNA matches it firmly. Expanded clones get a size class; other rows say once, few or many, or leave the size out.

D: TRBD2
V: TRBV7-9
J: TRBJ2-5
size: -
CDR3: CASSFPGGEQETQYF
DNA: TGTGCCAGCAGCTTTCCGGGAGGGGAACAAGAGACCCAGTACTTC

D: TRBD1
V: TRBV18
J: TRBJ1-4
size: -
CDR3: CASSPRDRGDEKLFF
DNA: TGTGCCAGCTCTCCTCGGGACAGAGGGGATGAAAAACTGTTTTTT

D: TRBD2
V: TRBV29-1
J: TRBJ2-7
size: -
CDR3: CSGTSGTPNEQYF
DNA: TGCAGCGGGACTAGCGGGACCCCTAACGAGCAGTACTTC

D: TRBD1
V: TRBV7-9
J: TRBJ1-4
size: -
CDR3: CASSYTGDEKLFF
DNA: TGTGCCAGCAGTTATACAGGGGATGAAAAACTGTTTTTT

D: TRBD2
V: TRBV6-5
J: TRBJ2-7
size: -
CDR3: CASRPGLVFEQYF
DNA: TGTGCCAGCAGACCGGGACTAGTCTTCGAGCAGTACTTC

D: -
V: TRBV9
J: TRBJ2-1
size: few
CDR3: CASSVGSMNEQFF
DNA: TGTGCCAGCAGCGTAGGGAGTATGAATGAGCAGTTCTTC

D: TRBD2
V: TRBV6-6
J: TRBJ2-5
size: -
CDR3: CASSPGTSGQETQYF
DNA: TGTGCCAGCAGCCCGGGGACTAGCGGCCAAGAGACCCAGTACTTC

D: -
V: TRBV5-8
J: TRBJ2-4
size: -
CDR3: CASSAILAKNIQYF
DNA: TGTGCCAGCAGCGCAATTCTAGCCAAAAACATTCAGTACTTC

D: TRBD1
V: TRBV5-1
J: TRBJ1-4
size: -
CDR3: CASSLLGQGSATNEKLFF
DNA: TGCGCCAGCAGCTTGTTGGGACAGGGGTCTGCAACTAATGAAAAACTGTTTTTT

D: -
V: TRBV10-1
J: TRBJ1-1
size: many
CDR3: CASSRDSSGTEAFF
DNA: TGCGCCAGCAGCCGGGACTCGAGTGGGACTGAAGCTTTCTTT

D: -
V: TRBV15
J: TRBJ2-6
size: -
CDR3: CATSRLFARPDRYSGANVLTF
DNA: TGTGCCACCAGCAGACTCTTTGCTCGCCCCGACCGTTACTCTGGGGCCAACGTCCTGACTTTC

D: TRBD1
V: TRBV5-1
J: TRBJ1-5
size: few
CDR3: CASSLGTGGQPQHF
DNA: TGCGCCAGCAGTCTTGGGACAGGGGGACAGCCCCAGCATTTT

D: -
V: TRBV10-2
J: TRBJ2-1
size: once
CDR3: CASSDPGNPYSYNEQFF
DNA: TGCGCCAGCAGTGATCCCGGGAACCCCTACTCCTACAATGAGCAGTTCTTC

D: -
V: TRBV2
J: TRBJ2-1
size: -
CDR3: CASSVYNEQFF
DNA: TGTGCCAGCAGTGTGTACAATGAGCAGTTCTTC

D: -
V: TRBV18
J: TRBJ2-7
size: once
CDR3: CASSPPSHREQYF
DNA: TGTGCCAGCTCACCACCTTCCCACCGGGAGCAGTACTTC

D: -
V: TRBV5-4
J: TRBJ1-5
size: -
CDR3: CASSNIGDSNQPQHF
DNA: TGTGCCAGCAGCAACATAGGGGATAGCAATCAGCCCCAGCATTTT

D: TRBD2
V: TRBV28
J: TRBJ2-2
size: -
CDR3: CASRSGRHTNTGELFF
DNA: TGTGCCAGCCGTAGCGGGAGGCACACGAACACCGGGGAGCTGTTTTTT

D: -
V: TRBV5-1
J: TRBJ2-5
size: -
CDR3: CANLSIDSQETQYF
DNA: TGCGCCAACCTTTCGATAGACAGCCAAGAGACCCAGTACTTC

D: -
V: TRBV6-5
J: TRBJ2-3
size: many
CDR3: CASSHKRSWDTQYF
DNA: TGTGCCAGCAGCCACAAGCGGTCCTGGGATACGCAGTATTTT

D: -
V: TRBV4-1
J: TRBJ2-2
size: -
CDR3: CASSQDYGRATGELFF
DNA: TGCGCCAGCAGCCAAGATTATGGCAGGGCGACCGGGGAGCTGTTTTTT

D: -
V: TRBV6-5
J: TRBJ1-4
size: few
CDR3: CASSYSSGEKLFF
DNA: TGTGCCAGCAGTTACTCCTCGGGTGAAAAACTGTTTTTT

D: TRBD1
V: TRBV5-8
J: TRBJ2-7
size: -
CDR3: CASSLSMGQPHEQYF
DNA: TGTGCCAGCAGCTTGAGTATGGGACAGCCCCACGAGCAGTACTTC

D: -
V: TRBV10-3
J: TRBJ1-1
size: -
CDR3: CATHGTVVTEAFF
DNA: TGTGCCACCCATGGGACGGTGGTTACTGAAGCTTTCTTT

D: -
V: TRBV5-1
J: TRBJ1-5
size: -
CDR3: CASSLDSLNQPQHF
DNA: TGCGCCAGCAGCCTGGACAGTTTGAATCAGCCCCAGCATTTT

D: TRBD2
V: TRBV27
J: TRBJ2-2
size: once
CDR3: CASRPGLGGTGELFF
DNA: TGTGCCAGCAGACCGGGACTAGGGGGCACCGGGGAGCTGTTTTTT

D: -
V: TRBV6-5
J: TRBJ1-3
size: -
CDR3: CASSHEGNTIYF
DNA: TGTGCCAGCAGCCACGAGGGAAACACCATATATTTT

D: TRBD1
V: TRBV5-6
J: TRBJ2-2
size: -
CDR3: CASSFVAGGFTGELFF
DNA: TGTGCCAGCAGCTTTGTTGCAGGGGGCTTCACCGGGGAGCTGTTTTTT

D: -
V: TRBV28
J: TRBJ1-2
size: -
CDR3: CASSTGFGYTF
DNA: TGTGCCAGCAGTACAGGGTTCGGCTACACCTTC

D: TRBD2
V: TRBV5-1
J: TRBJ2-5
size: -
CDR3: CASSGGLAETQYF
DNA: TGCGCCAGCAGCGGGGGACTAGCGGAGACCCAGTACTTC

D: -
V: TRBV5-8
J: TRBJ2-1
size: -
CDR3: CASSISWASEQFF
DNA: TGTGCCAGCAGCATCTCCTGGGCCAGTGAGCAGTTCTTC

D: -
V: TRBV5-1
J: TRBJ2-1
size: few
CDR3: CASSRDSNSYNEQFF
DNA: TGCGCCAGCAGCCGGGACTCCAACTCCTACAATGAGCAGTTCTTC

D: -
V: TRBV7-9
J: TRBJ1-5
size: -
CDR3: CASSPIGTNQPQHF
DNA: TGTGCCAGCAGCCCCATTGGGACGAATCAGCCCCAGCATTTT

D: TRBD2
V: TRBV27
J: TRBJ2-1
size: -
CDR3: CASSRNSGSYNEQFF
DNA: TGTGCCAGCAGTCGGAATAGCGGGAGCTACAATGAGCAGTTCTTC

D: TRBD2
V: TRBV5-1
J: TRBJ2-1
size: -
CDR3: CASSLDSGGYNEQFF
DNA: TGCGCCAGCAGCCTCGACAGCGGGGGATACAATGAGCAGTTCTTC

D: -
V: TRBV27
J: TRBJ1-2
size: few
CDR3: CASAGGRGYGYTF
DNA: TGTGCCAGTGCCGGAGGGAGGGGCTATGGCTACACCTTC

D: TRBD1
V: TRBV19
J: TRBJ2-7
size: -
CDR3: CASRRFGQGDYEQYF
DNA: TGTGCCAGTAGGAGATTTGGACAGGGGGACTACGAGCAGTACTTC

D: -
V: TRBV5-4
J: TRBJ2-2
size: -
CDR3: CASSLDGGWTGELFF
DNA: TGTGCCAGCAGCTTGGATGGGGGTTGGACCGGGGAGCTGTTTTTT

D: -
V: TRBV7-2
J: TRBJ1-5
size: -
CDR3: CASSTGLNSNQPQHF
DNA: TGTGCCAGCAGTACAGGGTTAAATAGCAATCAGCCCCAGCATTTT

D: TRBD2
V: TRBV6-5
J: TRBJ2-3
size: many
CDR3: CASRQSGRNVNTQYF
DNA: TGTGCCAGCAGACAAAGCGGGAGGAACGTGAATACGCAGTATTTT

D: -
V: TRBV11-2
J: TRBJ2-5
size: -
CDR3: CASSLDRETQYF
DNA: TGTGCCAGCAGCTTAGACAGGGAGACCCAGTACTTC

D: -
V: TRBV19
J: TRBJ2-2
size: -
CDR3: CASSPGTFTGELFF
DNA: TGTGCCAGTAGTCCCGGGACATTCACCGGGGAGCTGTTTTTT

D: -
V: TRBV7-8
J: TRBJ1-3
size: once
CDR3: CASSHMRARGNTIYF
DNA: TGTGCCAGCAGCCACATGAGGGCCCGAGGAAACACCATATATTTT

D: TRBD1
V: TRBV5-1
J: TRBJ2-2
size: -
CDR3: CASSQQGAAGELFF
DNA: TGCGCCAGCAGCCAACAGGGGGCTGCGGGGGAGCTGTTTTTT

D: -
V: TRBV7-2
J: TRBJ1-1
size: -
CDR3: CASSFYSLNTEAFF
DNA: TGTGCCAGCAGCTTCTACAGTTTGAACACTGAAGCTTTCTTT

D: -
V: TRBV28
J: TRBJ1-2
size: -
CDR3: CASSLTTANYGYTF
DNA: TGTGCCAGCAGTCTGACGACAGCTAACTATGGCTACACCTTC

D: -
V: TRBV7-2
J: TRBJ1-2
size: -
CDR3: CASSQPGQRNYGYTF
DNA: TGTGCCAGCAGCCAACCCGGACAGCGTAACTATGGCTACACCTTC

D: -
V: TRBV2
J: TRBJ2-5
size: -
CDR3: CASSQTRGETQYF
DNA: TGTGCCAGCAGTCAGACCAGAGGGGAGACCCAGTACTTC

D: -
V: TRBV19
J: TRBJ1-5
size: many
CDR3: CASSMRNQPQHF
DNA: TGTGCCAGTAGTATGCGTAATCAGCCCCAGCATTTT

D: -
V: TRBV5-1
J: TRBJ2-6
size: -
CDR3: CASSPIVSGANVLTF
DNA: TGCGCCAGCAGCCCGATTGTCTCTGGGGCCAACGTCCTGACTTTC

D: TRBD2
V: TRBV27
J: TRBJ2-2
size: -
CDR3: CASGPWTRGESGELFF
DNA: TGTGCCAGCGGGCCGTGGACTAGAGGGGAGTCCGGGGAGCTGTTTTTT